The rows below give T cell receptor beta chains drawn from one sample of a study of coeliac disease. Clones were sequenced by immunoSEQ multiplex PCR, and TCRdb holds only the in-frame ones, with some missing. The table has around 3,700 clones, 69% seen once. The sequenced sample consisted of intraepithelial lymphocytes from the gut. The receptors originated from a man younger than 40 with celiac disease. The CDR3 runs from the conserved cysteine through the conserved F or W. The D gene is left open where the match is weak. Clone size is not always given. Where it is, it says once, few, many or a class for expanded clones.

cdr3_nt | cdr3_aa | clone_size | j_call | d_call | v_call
TGTGCCAGTAGTATAAACTGGTTCTTCAATCAGCCCCAGCATTTT | CASSINWFFNQPQHF | - | TRBJ1-5 | - | TRBV19
TGTGCCAGCAGCGTAGGGGACAGGGGCCCCTTCCTGACTTTC | CASSVGDRGPFLTF | - | TRBJ2-6 | TRBD1 | TRBV9
TGTGCCAGCAGCGTAGGGCAGGGTCGAGAAAAACTGTTTTTT | CASSVGQGREKLFF | - | TRBJ1-4 | - | TRBV9
TGTGCCAGCACAGGGGCCTCAAGGGTGGCACTCCAAGAGACCCAGTACTTC | CASTGASRVALQETQYF | - | TRBJ2-5 | - | TRBV7-8
TGTGCCAGTACGCCCCAGGGGGACGACACTGAAGCTTTCTTT | CASTPQGDDTEAFF | large | TRBJ1-1 | TRBD1 | TRBV19
TGTGCCAGCACCCCTAGAGGGGCGGGGGGGCCGACGCAGTATTTT | CASTPRGAGGPTQYF | large | TRBJ2-3 | TRBD2 | TRBV2
TGTGCCAGCAGCAACACTCAGGGTACTGAAGCTTTCTTT | CASSNTQGTEAFF | once | TRBJ1-1 | - | TRBV14
TGTGCCAGCGTCACAGGGAACACTGAAGCTTTCTTT | CASVTGNTEAFF | - | TRBJ1-1 | - | TRBV7-9
TGTGCCAGCAGTCCCGTCGGGGGGGGTTCATACAATGAGCAGTTCTTC | CASSPVGGGSYNEQFF | - | TRBJ2-1 | TRBD2 | TRBV6-6
TGCGCCAGCAGCTTGAGGCGGGACTCCTACGAGCAGTACTTC | CASSLRRDSYEQYF | - | TRBJ2-7 | - | TRBV5-1
TGTGCCACCAGCAGAGGGACAGGGGCTAATTCACCCCTCCACTTT | CATSRGTGANSPLHF | - | TRBJ1-6 | TRBD1 | TRBV15
TGTGCCAGCAGCTGGCCCAGAACTAGCGAGGCCACCGGGGAGCTGTTTTTT | CASSWPRTSEATGELFF | - | TRBJ2-2 | TRBD2 | TRBV7-9
TGTGCCAGCAGCGTAGAGGGGAGGGGTCCCCGCGAGACCCAGTACTTC | CASSVEGRGPRETQYF | - | TRBJ2-5 | TRBD2 | TRBV9
TGTGCCAGCAGGCCCGAAACCAGGGGAATGAGAAACACCATATATTTT | CASRPETRGMRNTIYF | few | TRBJ1-3 | - | TRBV7-9
TGCAGCGTTGAGGCGACAGGGTACGAGCAGTACTTC | CSVEATGYEQYF | - | TRBJ2-7 | TRBD1 | TRBV29-1